The clone carrying this TCR beta chain came up a few times. Its antigen remains unidentified. The CDR3 spans 13 residues. V lost 1 base and J 6 bases, leaving 12 bases between the germline ends. Germline lookup yields CDR1 DFQATT and CDR2 SNEGSKA (reference sequence). The time point: blood at routine non-recurrence follow-up after resection. Sequencing was performed on whole RNA extracted from tumor and nontumor lung tissue, or from frozen PBMC, and the material was left unsorted. This sample was included in a study of spatial heterogeneity in lung cancer. The wider study: Untreated early-stage non-small cell lung cancer patients, about 70 in total, were the donors. Available PBMC from follow-up, collected a median of roughly two years after resection, underwent sequencing. Alpha-chain sequences were consistently detected less often than beta-chain sequences. Overall study findings and caveats: Blood contained ubiquitous expanded tumor TCRs more at resection than at follow-up.

One entry per CDR3 protein, called by TCRdb with MiXCR from the 5' RACE reads. This sample has about 120,000 distinct CDR3 sequences; more than 10% occur once, and the top ten carry approximately 15%. The clonotype was recovered from a male donor with early-stage non-small cell lung cancer. This specimen consisted of PBMCs, obtained at follow-up. The V gene is TRBV20-1, the J gene TRBJ1-1, with unresolved D. The CDR3 bases are TGCAGTGCTAGAGTGGGGAGGAGGGCTGAAGCTTTCTTT. Amino acids: CSARVGRRAEAFF.